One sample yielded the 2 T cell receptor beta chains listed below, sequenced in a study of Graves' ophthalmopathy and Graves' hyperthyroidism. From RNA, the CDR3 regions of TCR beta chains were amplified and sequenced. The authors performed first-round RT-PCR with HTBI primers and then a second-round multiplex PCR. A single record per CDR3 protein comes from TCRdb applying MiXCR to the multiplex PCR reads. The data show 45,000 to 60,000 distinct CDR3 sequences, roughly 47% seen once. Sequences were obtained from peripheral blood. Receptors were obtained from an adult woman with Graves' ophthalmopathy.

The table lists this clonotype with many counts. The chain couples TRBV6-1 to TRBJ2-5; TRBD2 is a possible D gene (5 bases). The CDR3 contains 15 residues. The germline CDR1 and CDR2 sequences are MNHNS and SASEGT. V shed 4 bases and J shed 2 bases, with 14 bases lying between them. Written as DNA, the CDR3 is TGTGCCAGCAGTGTAAGCGGAGTACCTCAAGAGACCCAGTACTTC. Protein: CASSVSGVPQETQYF.

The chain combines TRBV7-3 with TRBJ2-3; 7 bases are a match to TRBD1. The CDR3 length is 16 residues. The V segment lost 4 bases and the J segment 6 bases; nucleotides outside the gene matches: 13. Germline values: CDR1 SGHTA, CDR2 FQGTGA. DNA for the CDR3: TGTGCCAGCAGCTCAGGGGGAGTTTTGGCCGGGGATACGCAGTATTTT. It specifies CASSSGGVLAGDTQYF.